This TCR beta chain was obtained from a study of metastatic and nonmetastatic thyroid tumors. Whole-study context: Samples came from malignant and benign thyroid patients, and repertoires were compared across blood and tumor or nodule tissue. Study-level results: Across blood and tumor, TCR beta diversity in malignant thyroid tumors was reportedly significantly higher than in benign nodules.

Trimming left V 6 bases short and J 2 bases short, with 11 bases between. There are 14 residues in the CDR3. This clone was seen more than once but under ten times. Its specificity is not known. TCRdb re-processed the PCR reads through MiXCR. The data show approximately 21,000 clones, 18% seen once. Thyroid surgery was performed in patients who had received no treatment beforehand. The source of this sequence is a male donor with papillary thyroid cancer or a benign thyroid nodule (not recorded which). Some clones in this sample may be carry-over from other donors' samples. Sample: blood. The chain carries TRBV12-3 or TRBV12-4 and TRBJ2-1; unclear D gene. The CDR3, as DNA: TGTGCCAGCAGGGTGTCACAGACCTACAATGAGCAGTTCTTC. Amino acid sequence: CASRVSQTYNEQFF.